Listed below are T cell receptor beta chains from one sample, sequenced in a study of molecular identifiers for immune sequencing clone quantification. TCRdb processed the PCR reads anew with MiXCR; each CDR3 protein has one entry. The sample lists nearly 650,000 distinct CDR3 sequences, about 25% seen once, with 0.75% to 0.8% in the top ten. The specimen sequenced was naive CD8+ T cells from blood, with Jurkat cell RNA spiked in. The receptors come from a human donor in good health. Some libraries in this study had Jurkat cell RNA spiked in. Each CDR3 is given with its conserved first and last residue. Fields, in order: J gene, V gene, clone size, D gene, CDR3 protein, CDR3 DNA. D genes are given only for firm matches. Size is omitted from some rows. Given values are once, few, many or a class for expanded clones.

>TRBJ1-5|TRBV2|-|TRBD1
CASSEMGQEYSNQPQHF
TGTGCCAGCAGTGAAATGGGACAGGAATATAGCAATCAGCCCCAGCATTTT
>TRBJ1-1|TRBV6-5|few|-
CASSYDAAGDTEAFF
TGTGCCAGCAGTTACGACGCGGCCGGGGACACTGAAGCTTTCTTT
>TRBJ2-3|TRBV12-3/TRBV12-4|few|-
CASRSDGLQDTQYF
TGTGCCAGCAGGTCGGACGGCCTTCAGGATACGCAGTATTTT
>TRBJ2-7|TRBV6-6|many|TRBD2
CAEGGLAGGEQYF
TGTGCTGAGGGGGGGCTAGCGGGTGGTGAGCAGTACTTC
>TRBJ1-5|TRBV6-2/TRBV6-3|few|-
CASSWGFGQPQHF
TGTGCCAGCAGTTGGGGGTTCGGACAGCCCCAGCATTTT
>TRBJ2-7|TRBV20-1|-|TRBD2
CSAGELAGVLSYEQYF
TGCAGTGCTGGGGAACTAGCGGGAGTCTTATCCTACGAGCAGTACTTC
>TRBJ2-7|TRBV20-1|many|-
CSARWGGLSSYEQYF
TGCAGTGCTAGATGGGGGGGCTTAAGCTCCTACGAGCAGTACTTC
>TRBJ2-1|TRBV7-2|many|TRBD1
CASSLSGGNEQFF
TGTGCCAGCAGCCTCTCAGGGGGAAATGAGCAGTTCTTC
>TRBJ1-1|TRBV12-3/TRBV12-4|-|-
CASSFGIHDTEAFF
TGTGCCAGCAGTTTTGGGATTCATGACACTGAAGCTTTCTTT
>TRBJ1-5|TRBV10-2|many|-
CASSQYRPSNQPQHF
TGCGCCAGCAGCCAATATCGACCGAGCAATCAGCCCCAGCATTTT
>TRBJ1-1|TRBV12-3/TRBV12-4|many|-
CAVGGPNTEAFF
TGTGCAGTCGGGGGCCCGAACACTGAAGCTTTCTTT
>TRBJ1-6|TRBV5-3|-|TRBD1
CASSPVPGQVFNSPLHF
TGTGCCAGCAGCCCCGTCCCGGGACAGGTTTTCAATTCACCCCTCCACTTT
>TRBJ1-2|TRBV27|-|-
CASSWGAPGYGYTF
TGTGCCAGCAGTTGGGGGGCTCCTGGCTATGGCTACACCTTC
>TRBJ2-1|TRBV7-9|few|TRBD1
CASSLWQGALSYNEQFF
TGTGCCAGCAGCCTCTGGCAGGGGGCCCTATCCTACAATGAGCAGTTCTTC
>TRBJ2-3|TRBV28|-|TRBD2
CASSILAGSSDTQYF
TGTGCCAGCTCGATTCTAGCGGGAAGCTCAGATACGCAGTATTTT
>TRBJ2-5|TRBV20-1|many|-
CSAREEGSRETQYF
TGCAGTGCTAGAGAAGAGGGGTCCCGCGAGACCCAGTACTTC
>TRBJ2-7|TRBV27|few|-
CASSWQGNGVEQYF
TGTGCCAGCAGTTGGCAGGGCAATGGGGTCGAGCAGTACTTC
>TRBJ1-1|TRBV5-1|few|-
CASSITGLGNTEAFF
TGCGCCAGCAGCATAACCGGATTGGGGAACACTGAAGCTTTCTTT
>TRBJ1-1|TRBV30|many|-
CAWSSPSEAITEAFF
TGTGCCTGGAGTTCTCCCTCTGAGGCTATTACTGAAGCTTTCTTT
>TRBJ2-7|TRBV7-2|-|TRBD2
CASSFFREGSYEQYF
TGTGCCAGCAGCTTCTTTCGGGAGGGCTCCTACGAGCAGTACTTC
>TRBJ1-1|TRBV12-3/TRBV12-4|-|TRBD1
CASSGLGQIEAFF
TGTGCCAGCAGTGGCCTGGGACAGATTGAAGCTTTCTTT
>TRBJ1-1|TRBV24-1|few|-
CAAGTRGTEAFF
TGTGCCGCAGGGACTCGGGGGACTGAAGCTTTCTTT
>TRBJ2-5|TRBV20-1|few|TRBD2
CSARELASGEETQYF
TGCAGTGCTAGAGAGTTGGCTAGCGGGGAAGAGACCCAGTACTTC
>TRBJ2-5|TRBV5-1|many|-
CASSSTDRQETQYF
TGCGCCAGCAGCTCAACCGACAGACAAGAGACCCAGTACTTC
>TRBJ2-1|TRBV29-1|many|TRBD2
CTSSAGVDAQFF
TGCACGAGTTCAGCGGGAGTAGACGCGCAGTTCTTC
>TRBJ2-7|TRBV5-1|many|-
CASSLTNAYEQYF
TGCGCCAGCAGCTTAACTAATGCCTACGAGCAGTACTTC
>TRBJ1-2|TRBV30|-|TRBD1
CAWNSAGGYGYTF
TGTGCCTGGAACTCCGCAGGGGGCTATGGCTACACCTTC
>TRBJ2-1|TRBV29-1|-|TRBD2
CSVGGWSSGLYNEQFF
TGCAGCGTTGGGGGGTGGTCTAGCGGGTTATACAATGAGCAGTTCTTC
>TRBJ2-1|TRBV12-3/TRBV12-4|many|TRBD1
CASKLQGLENEQFF
TGTGCCAGCAAACTACAGGGGCTGGAAAATGAGCAGTTCTTC
>TRBJ2-1|TRBV5-1|few|TRBD1
CASSLEGTGGYEQFF
TGCGCCAGCAGCTTGGAGGGGACAGGGGGATATGAGCAGTTCTTC
>TRBJ1-1|TRBV12-3/TRBV12-4|many|-
CASSRPAMNTEAFF
TGTGCCAGCAGCCGACCGGCGATGAACACTGAAGCTTTCTTT
>TRBJ1-4|TRBV4-3|few|TRBD1
CASSQDRGQTNEKLFF
TGCGCCAGCAGCCAAGACAGGGGACAGACTAATGAAAAACTGTTTTTT
>TRBJ2-5|TRBV7-6|-|TRBD1
CASSWDRGGGTQYF
TGTGCCAGCAGCTGGGACAGGGGGGGAGGGACCCAGTACTTC
>TRBJ2-5|TRBV7-9|-|-
CASRPPAVSQETQYF
TGTGCCAGCAGACCCCCCGCGGTTTCCCAAGAGACCCAGTACTTC
>TRBJ2-1|TRBV24-1|many|-
CATTTGSYNEQFF
TGTGCCACCACCACAGGGTCCTACAATGAGCAGTTCTTC
>TRBJ2-5|TRBV4-1|-|TRBD2
CASSSVSGRETQYF
TGCGCCAGCAGCTCCGTAAGCGGGAGGGAGACCCAGTACTTC
>TRBJ1-2|TRBV20-1|few|-
CSAKDGLANYGYTF
TGCAGTGCCAAGGACGGCCTAGCTAACTATGGCTACACCTTC
>TRBJ1-2|TRBV4-3|-|-
CASSQGVLFSDGYTF
TGCGCCAGCAGCCAGGGAGTCCTCTTCTCGGATGGCTACACCTTC
>TRBJ2-1|TRBV18|-|-
CASSHYTGTTYNEQFF
TGTGCCAGCTCACATTATACAGGGACCACTTACAATGAGCAGTTCTTC
>TRBJ1-1|TRBV7-9|many|-
CASSFFSRRGQIENTEAFF
TGTGCCAGCAGCTTTTTCTCGAGGCGAGGACAGATTGAAAACACTGAAGCTTTCTTT
>TRBJ1-1|TRBV7-9|many|-
CASTHGGVEAFF
TGTGCCAGCACCCACGGGGGGGTTGAGGCTTTCTTT
>TRBJ2-1|TRBV15|many|-
CATSRDPSLGRTGLWHEQFF
TGTGCCACCAGCAGAGATCCCTCACTGGGTCGTACCGGTCTCTGGCATGAGCAGTTCTTC
>TRBJ2-7|TRBV2|few|-
CASSNGGSILGYEQYF
TGTGCCAGCTCTAATGGGGGAAGCATTCTGGGTTACGAGCAGTACTTC
>TRBJ2-1|TRBV9|-|TRBD1
CASSVVGTEYNEQFF
TGTGCCAGCAGCGTAGTTGGGACAGAATACAATGAGCAGTTCTTC
>TRBJ2-6|TRBV19|-|-
CASQGTGANVLTF
TGTGCCAGCCAGGGAACCGGGGCCAACGTCCTGACTTTC
>TRBJ2-7|TRBV20-1|few|TRBD2
CSARVRAGGPYEQYF
TGCAGTGCTAGAGTTCGAGCGGGAGGGCCGTACGAGCAGTACTTC
>TRBJ2-7|TRBV4-3|-|TRBD1
CASSQERDRVYEQYF
TGCGCCAGCAGCCAAGAGAGGGACAGGGTCTACGAGCAGTACTTC
>TRBJ2-5|TRBV27|-|-
CATRTPGASPETQYF
TGTGCCACCAGGACCCCCGGGGCTAGTCCAGAGACCCAGTACTTC
>TRBJ2-5|TRBV27|few|TRBD2
CASSFGGRAGETQYF
TGTGCCAGCAGTTTCGGCGGGAGGGCGGGAGAGACCCAGTACTTC
>TRBJ2-7|TRBV6-6|-|-
CASSSGPSAAQYF
TGTGCCAGCAGTTCCGGGCCTAGCGCCGCGCAGTACTTC
>TRBJ2-7|TRBV6-1|many|-
CASSEGGYEQYF
TGTGCCAGCAGTGAAGGGGGTTACGAGCAGTACTTC
>TRBJ2-7|TRBV30|-|-
CAWSVDSGYEQYF
TGTGCCTGGAGTGTCGACAGTGGTTACGAGCAGTACTTC
>TRBJ2-2|TRBV20-1|few|-
CSATGKPNTGELFF
TGCAGTGCTACAGGGAAGCCTAACACCGGGGAGCTGTTTTTT
>TRBJ2-1|TRBV12-3/TRBV12-4|few|-
CASAGQEQFF
TGTGCCAGCGCGGGACAGGAGCAGTTCTTC